These T cell receptor beta chains were read from a single sample in a study of shared clonotypes between healthy human individuals. Sequencing was performed with immunoSEQ multiplex PCR; in TCRdb, only in-frame clones are kept and a portion is missing. The top ten hold 0.39% of the sample, which has a few million clones, 85% to 95% seen once. Sequenced material: naive CD4+ T cells from PBMCs. Receptors were obtained from a man aged 18 to 29 in good health. Some clones in this sample may be carry-over from other donors' samples. Each CDR3 is given with its conserved first and last residue. A D gene is named only where the DNA matches it firmly. Only part of the rows carry a size: once, few, many, or a class if the clone is expanded.

V gene	clone size	J gene	D gene	CDR3 protein	CDR3 DNA
TRBV7-2	once	TRBJ2-5	.	CASSLLFWGNQETQYF	TGTGCCAGCAGCTTATTATTCTGGGGAAACCAAGAGACCCAGTACTTC
TRBV9	.	TRBJ1-2	.	CASSETPSGVYGYTF	TGTGCCAGCAGCGAGACCCCCTCGGGAGTCTATGGCTACACCTTC
TRBV30	once	TRBJ2-5	.	CAWSVGQKETQYF	TGTGCCTGGAGTGTAGGACAGAAAGAGACCCAGTACTTC
TRBV28	.	TRBJ1-3	TRBD1	CASRTGTDTIYF	TGTGCCAGCAGAACGGGGACAGACACCATATATTTT
TRBV5-1	.	TRBJ1-5	TRBD1	CVSSSQGAQPQHF	TGTGTCAGCAGCTCTCAGGGGGCTCAGCCCCAGCATTTT
TRBV11-3	.	TRBJ2-1	TRBD1	CASSSTGGYEQFF	TGTGCCAGCAGTTCTACAGGGGGGTATGAGCAGTTCTTC
TRBV6-5	.	TRBJ2-1	.	CASSWDRGNEQFF	TGTGCCAGCAGTTGGGATAGGGGGAATGAGCAGTTCTTC
TRBV7-3	.	TRBJ2-3	TRBD2	CASSFQAGDTQYF	TGTGCCAGCAGCTTCCAAGCGGGGGATACGCAGTATTTT
TRBV5-1	once	TRBJ2-5	TRBD2	CASSREPGLAGEETQYF	TGCGCCAGCAGTCGAGAGCCGGGACTAGCGGGAGAAGAGACCCAGTACTTC
TRBV28	.	TRBJ2-3	.	CASLSTDTQYF	TGTGCCAGCCTTAGCACAGATACGCAGTATTTT
TRBV5-1	.	TRBJ1-2	TRBD1	CASSLAPGQGDGGYGYTF	TGCGCCAGCAGCTTGGCCCCGGGACAGGGTGACGGAGGGTATGGCTACACCTTC
TRBV5-1	.	TRBJ2-2	.	CASSWQGTGELFF	TGCGCCAGCAGCTGGCAGGGCACCGGGGAGCTGTTTTTT
TRBV4-2	.	TRBJ1-6	.	CASSQVLITDSPLHF	TGTGCCAGCAGCCAAGTCCTTATTACGGATTCACCCCTCCACTTT
TRBV2	.	TRBJ2-3	.	CASSSDSALSTDTQYF	TGTGCCAGCAGTTCAGACAGCGCCCTTAGCACAGATACGCAGTATTTT
TRBV5-1	.	TRBJ2-6	TRBD1	CASSIKTGGTGANVLTF	TGCGCCAGCAGCATTAAGACAGGGGGCACTGGGGCCAACGTCCTGACTTTC
TRBV11-3	.	TRBJ2-1	.	CASSLSAGIGEQFF	TGTGCCAGCAGCTTATCGGCCGGGATAGGTGAGCAGTTCTTC
TRBV28	once	TRBJ2-7	.	CASNEGVDEQYF	TGTGCCAGCAATGAAGGCGTCGACGAGCAGTACTTC
TRBV5-4	.	TRBJ2-5	TRBD2	CASSSGLAGVWAQYF	TGTGCCAGCAGCTCGGGACTAGCGGGAGTTTGGGCCCAGTACTTC
TRBV10-3	.	TRBJ2-3	TRBD2	CAISQPGLAAGYF	TGTGCCATCAGCCAACCGGGACTAGCGGCTGGGTATTTT
TRBV2	few	TRBJ1-1	TRBD1	CASRRQGSTEAFF	TGTGCCAGCAGGAGACAGGGTTCCACTGAAGCTTTCTTT
TRBV9	.	TRBJ2-1	TRBD1	CASSVEPGQEYNEQFF	TGTGCCAGCAGCGTGGAACCGGGACAGGAGTACAATGAGCAGTTCTTC
TRBV4-3	.	TRBJ1-5	.	CASSQGRGVGQPQHF	TGCGCCAGCAGCCAAGGCAGGGGCGTGGGTCAGCCCCAGCATTTT
TRBV19	.	TRBJ2-7	TRBD2	CASSMSGGYEQYF	TGTGCCAGTAGTATGTCGGGGGGCTACGAGCAGTACTTC
TRBV29-1	.	TRBJ2-5	TRBD1	CSAAGGGETQYF	TGCAGCGCGGCAGGGGGCGGGGAGACCCAGTACTTC
TRBV7-9	.	TRBJ1-2	TRBD1	CASSTGTGGARGYTF	TGTGCCAGCAGCACTGGGACAGGGGGCGCTAGGGGCTACACCTTC
TRBV5-6	.	TRBJ2-3	.	CASSLVLEREYTDTQYF	TGTGCCAGCAGCTTGGTCCTCGAGCGAGAGTACACAGATACGCAGTATTTT
TRBV2	.	TRBJ2-2	.	CASRKTTTPGELFF	TGTGCCAGCAGGAAAACCACAACCCCCGGGGAGCTGTTTTTT
TRBV5-1	.	TRBJ2-3	.	CASSVYTDTQYF	TGCGCCAGCAGCGTCTACACAGATACGCAGTATTTT
TRBV5-4	.	TRBJ2-3	.	CASSPLQGEDTQYF	TGTGCCAGCAGCCCGCTACAGGGAGAAGATACGCAGTATTTT
TRBV15	.	TRBJ2-3	.	CATSRVSGVDTQYF	TGTGCCACCAGCAGAGTTTCAGGGGTAGATACGCAGTATTTT
TRBV14	.	TRBJ2-5	.	CASSQQIQETQYF	TGTGCCAGCAGCCAACAGATCCAAGAGACCCAGTACTTC
TRBV5-1	.	TRBJ2-1	TRBD1	CASSVLGTGILGEQFF	TGCGCCAGCAGCGTACTCGGGACAGGGATTTTAGGTGAGCAGTTCTTC
TRBV2	.	TRBJ2-1	.	CASSVGGSGHNEQFF	TGTGCCAGCAGTGTAGGTGGGAGTGGCCACAATGAGCAGTTCTTC
TRBV12-2	.	TRBJ1-1	.	CASRFTSFF	TGTGCAAGTCGCTTCACATCTTTCTTT
TRBV4-3	.	TRBJ1-4	.	CASSPTKDPERLFF	TGCGCCAGCAGCCCTACCAAAGACCCTGAAAGGCTGTTTTTT
TRBV9	once	TRBJ2-3	TRBD2	CASSAHPLAGTTDTQYF	TGTGCCAGCAGCGCGCACCCCCTAGCGGGGACAACAGATACGCAGTATTTT
TRBV6-5	.	TRBJ2-7	.	CASSSGTSTYEQYF	TGTGCCAGCAGTTCCGGGACATCCACCTACGAGCAGTACTTC
TRBV19	once	TRBJ2-2	TRBD1	CASSITGTATGELFF	TGTGCCAGTAGTATAACCGGGACAGCCACCGGGGAGCTGTTTTTT
TRBV7-2	.	TRBJ2-1	.	CASSSTRGTYNEQFF	TGTGCCAGCAGCTCAACTAGAGGGACCTACAATGAGCAGTTCTTC
TRBV11-2	.	TRBJ1-2	TRBD1	CASSLDSRTGGPGYTF	TGTGCCAGCAGCTTAGATTCGAGGACAGGGGGGCCTGGCTACACCTTC
TRBV4-1	.	TRBJ1-3	.	CASSQEPSRSGNTIYF	TGCGCCAGCAGCCAAGAACCTTCGCGTTCAGGAAACACCATATATTTT
TRBV19	.	TRBJ2-5	TRBD2	CASRDRGGRETQYF	TGTGCCAGTAGGGACCGGGGGGGCCGAGAGACCCAGTACTTC
TRBV29-1	.	TRBJ1-2	.	CSGSGGPSAPNYGYTF	TGCAGCGGCTCCGGGGGGCCTTCCGCCCCAAACTATGGCTACACCTTC
TRBV10-3	.	TRBJ2-1	TRBD2	CAISGGLAGNNEQFF	TGTGCCATCAGTGGGGGCCTAGCGGGGAACAATGAGCAGTTCTTC
TRBV6-6	.	TRBJ1-4	TRBD1	CASSFGQGGEKLFF	TGTGCCAGCAGTTTCGGACAGGGGGGAGAAAAACTGTTTTTT
TRBV6-5	.	TRBJ1-2	.	CASSSGGYNYGYTF	TGTGCCAGCAGTTCGGGGGGGTATAACTATGGCTACACCTTC
TRBV7-2	.	TRBJ2-6	.	CASSGGGSGANVLTF	TGTGCCAGCAGCGGAGGGGGCTCTGGGGCCAACGTCCTGACTTTC
TRBV5-4	.	TRBJ2-7	TRBD1	CASSLPGTGLSYEQYF	TGTGCCAGCAGCTTGCCCGGGACAGGACTATCCTACGAGCAGTACTTC
TRBV4-1	.	TRBJ2-1	.	CASSQASNRDSEQFF	TGCGCCAGCAGCCAAGCCTCTAACAGGGATAGTGAGCAGTTCTTC
TRBV11-3	.	TRBJ2-5	TRBD2	CASSQAGGETQYF	TGTGCCAGCAGCCAAGCGGGAGGGGAGACCCAGTACTTC
TRBV6-5	.	TRBJ2-7	.	CASSYAGRSSYEQYF	TGTGCCAGCAGTTACGCGGGACGGAGCTCCTACGAGCAGTACTTC
TRBV10-3	.	TRBJ2-5	.	CAISPGLQETQYF	TGTGCCATCAGCCCGGGACTTCAAGAGACCCAGTACTTC
TRBV28	.	TRBJ2-1	.	CASSLRSSYNEQFF	TGTGCCAGCAGTCTAAGGAGCTCCTACAATGAGCAGTTCTTC
TRBV5-1	few	TRBJ2-2	TRBD2	CASSLLAGATGELFF	TGCGCCAGCAGCTTGCTAGCGGGAGCAACCGGGGAGCTGTTTTTT
TRBV19	.	TRBJ1-1	.	CASSLSLRLRDTEAFF	TGTGCCAGTAGTTTGTCATTGAGGCTTAGAGACACTGAAGCTTTCTTT
TRBV5-1	.	TRBJ2-2	.	CASSHPGSRTGELFF	TGCGCCAGCAGCCACCCGGGATCGCGTACCGGGGAGCTGTTTTTT
TRBV11-2	.	TRBJ2-2	TRBD1	CASSLNRGDTGELFF	TGTGCCAGCAGCTTGAACAGGGGGGACACCGGGGAGCTGTTTTTT
TRBV7-3	.	TRBJ2-5	.	CASSLTRQETQYF	TGTGCCAGCAGCTTAACCAGACAAGAGACCCAGTACTTC